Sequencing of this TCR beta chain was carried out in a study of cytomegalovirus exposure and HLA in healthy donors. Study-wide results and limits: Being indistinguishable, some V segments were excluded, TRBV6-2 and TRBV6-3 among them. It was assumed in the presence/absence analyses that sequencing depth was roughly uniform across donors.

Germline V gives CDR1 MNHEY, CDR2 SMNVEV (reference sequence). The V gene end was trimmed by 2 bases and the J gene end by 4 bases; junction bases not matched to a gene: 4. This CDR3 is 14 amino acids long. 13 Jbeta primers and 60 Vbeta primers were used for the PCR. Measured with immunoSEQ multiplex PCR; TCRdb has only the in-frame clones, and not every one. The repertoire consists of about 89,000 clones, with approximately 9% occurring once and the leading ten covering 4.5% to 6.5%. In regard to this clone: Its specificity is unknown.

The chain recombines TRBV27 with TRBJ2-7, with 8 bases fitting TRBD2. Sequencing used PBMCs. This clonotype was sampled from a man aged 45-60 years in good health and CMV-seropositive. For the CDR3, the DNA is TGTGCCAGCAGTTTAGCGGGGGGCTTTTACGAGCAGTACTTC. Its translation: CASSLAGGFYEQYF.